Below are 16 T cell receptor beta chains sequenced from a single sample in a study of shared clonotypes between healthy human individuals. The data were produced by immunoSEQ multiplex PCR, yet TCRdb's version contains in-frame clones alone and is incomplete. The sample yields around 2,000,000 clones, about 95% seen once. Naive CD8 cells lacked CD45RO, underwent positive selection for CCR7 and left out terminally differentiated effector memory CD45RA+ cells. Specimen: naive CD8+ T cells sorted from blood. These TCRs come from a man aged 18 to 30 in good health.

This chain links TRBV7-9 with TRBJ1-1; 8 nucleotides align to TRBD1. Trimming cost V 6 bases and J 7 bases; bases outside gene matches: 4. The CDR3 contains 12 residues. Germline values: CDR1 SEHNR, CDR2 FQNEAQ (reference sequence). The DNA of the CDR3 is TGTGCCAGCAGTTGGACAGGGAGTGAAGCTTTCTTT. It specifies CASSWTGSEAFF.

V and J are TRBV9 and TRBJ2-7; possibly TRBD1 or TRBD2 for D (5 bases each). Trimming shortened V by 4 bases and J by 3 bases, and 29 bases separated the two germline ends. Per the germline V gene, CDR1 is SGDLS and CDR2 is YYNGEE. This CDR3 has 19 amino acids. The CDR3 is CASSPRLTRGRVIYYEQYF. CDR3 DNA sequence: TGTGCCAGCAGCCCACGACTCACGAGGGGCAGGGTGATATACTACGAGCAGTACTTC.

The chain recombines TRBV2 with TRBJ1-1, with D perhaps matching TRBD1 (5 bases). Germline CDR1 and CDR2: SNHLY and FYNNEI. Deletions cut 5 bases from V and 7 bases from J, with 14 bases between. CDR3 length: 13 residues. The CDR3 protein is CASSPTGGGEAFF. The CDR3 nucleotides are TGTGCCAGCAGTCCTACCGGGGGGGGTGAAGCTTTCTTT. Drawing the rest from reference TRBV2 and TRBJ1-1, the complete variable domain is EPEVTQTPSHQVTQMGQEVILRCVPISNHLYFYWYRQILGQKVEFLVSFYNNEISEKSEIFDDQFSVERPDGSNFTLKIRSTKLEDSAMYFCASSPTGGGEAFFGQGTRLTVV.

The chain carries TRBV13 and TRBJ2-1; the D call may be TRBD1 or TRBD2 (5 bases each). The V end lost 3 bases, the J end lost 4 bases, and 13 bases lay between the germline ends. CDR1 and CDR2 from the germline V gene are PRHDT and FYEKMQ (reference sequence). The CDR3 is 15 residues long. The CDR3 loop reads CASSFGGEEYNEQFF. CDR3 coding DNA: TGTGCCAGCAGCTTTGGGGGAGAGGAATACAATGAGCAGTTCTTC. Supplemented by reference TRBV13 and TRBJ2-1, the full variable domain reads AAGVIQSPRHLIKEKRETATLKCYPIPRHDTVYWYQQGPGQDPQFLISFYEKMQSDKGSIPDRFSAQQFSDYHSELNMSSLELGDSALYFCASSFGGEEYNEQFFGPGTRLTVL.

The chain combines TRBV4-3 with TRBJ2-3, with D unresolved. This CDR3 contains 15 residues. CDR1 and CDR2 (germline): LGHNA, YSLEER. The germline V and J ends were trimmed by 0 bases and 0 bases, with 7 bases remaining between them. CDR3 sequence (DNA): TGCGCCAGCAGCCAAGATGTCGGCAGCACAGATACGCAGTATTTT. Protein sequence: CASSQDVGSTDTQYF.

The chain recombines TRBV2 with TRBJ1-2; D remains ambiguous. Per germline, CDR1 SNHLY and CDR2 FYNNEI. V lost 0 bases and J lost 2, with 13 bases in between. The CDR3 is 16 residues long. CDR3 in amino acids: CASSEAGVLLNYGYTF. Here the CDR3 DNA reads TGTGCCAGCAGTGAAGCTGGGGTGCTGCTGAACTATGGCTACACCTTC.

This clone appeared a few times. At one end the junction does not follow the germline gene, possibly because of a read error. Other nucleotide sequences in the sample specify the same CDR3. This rearrangement joins TRBV7-7 to TRBJ2-1; 10 positions agree with TRBD2. CDR3 length: 15 residues. Germline V gene lookup returns CDR1 SSHAT and CDR2 FNYEAQ (reference sequence). The CDR3 protein is CASSLGLADYNEQFF. CDR3 in DNA: TGTGCTAGCAGCTTAGGACTAGCGGACTACAATGAGCAGTTCTTC. Drawing the rest from reference TRBV7-7 and TRBJ2-1, the complete variable domain is GAGVSQSPRYKVTKRGQDVTLRCDPISSHATLYWYQQALGQGPEFLTYFNYEAQPDKSGLPSDRFSAERPEGSISTLTIQRTEQRDSAMYRCASSLGLADYNEQFFGPGTRLTVL.

The chain employs TRBV27 and TRBJ2-3, with D unclear. Germline lookup yields CDR1 MNHEY and CDR2 SMNVEV (reference sequence). V lost 4 bases, J lost 2 bases, and 16 bases lay in between. This CDR3 region has 16 residues. In DNA form, the CDR3 reads TGTGCCAGCAGTTCCCCCCTCGCGGATAACACAGATACGCAGTATTTT. Amino acids: CASSSPLADNTDTQYF.

The CDR3 spells CASSQDLLHTGELFF. CDR3 coding DNA: TGTGCCAGCAGCCAAGATCTCTTACATACCGGGGAGCTGTTTTTT. This sequence joins TRBV14 and TRBJ2-2; D not certain. Germline CDR1 and CDR2: SGHDN and FVKESK. The CDR3 contains 15 residues. Trimming stripped 0 bases from V and 5 bases from J, with 10 bases between.

The chain employs TRBV28 and TRBJ2-5; tentatively, D is TRBD2 (5 bases). There are 13 residues in the CDR3. Germline loops: CDR1 MDHEN, CDR2 SYDVKM. Trimming removed 3 bases from V and 1 base from J, with 6 bases in between. The CDR3 is CASSFEGQETQYF. In DNA form, the CDR3 reads TGTGCCAGCAGTTTTGAGGGCCAAGAGACCCAGTACTTC. Filled out from reference TRBV28 and TRBJ2-5, the complete variable domain reads DVKVTQSSRYLVKRTGEKVFLECVQDMDHENMFWYRQDPGLGLRLIYFSYDVKMKEKGDIPEGYSVSREKKERFSLILESASTNQTSMYLCASSFEGQETQYFGPGTRLLVL.

This clone was detected only once. Additional DNA sequences in this sample encode the identical CDR3. This chain uses TRBV10-3 with TRBJ2-7; the D gene is possibly TRBD1 (5 bases). V lost 2 bases and J 2 bases, leaving 7 bases between the germline ends. This CDR3 has 13 residues. The germline CDR1 and CDR2 sequences are ENHRY and SYGVKD. CDR3 nucleotide sequence: TGTGCCATCAGTGAGGGGGCAACCTACGAGCAGTACTTC. Its protein is CAISEGATYEQYF.

The V call is TRBV7-9, the J call TRBJ2-5; either TRBD1 or TRBD2 may supply D (5 bases each). The CDR3 contains 12 residues. Germline V gives CDR1 SEHNR, CDR2 FQNEAQ (reference sequence). V lost 8 bases, J lost 2 bases, and 9 bases lay in between. The CDR3 nucleotides read TGTGCCAGCGGGGGAGAACAAGAGACCCAGTACTTC. Translated: CASGGEQETQYF.

The gene calls are TRBV7-8 and TRBJ1-4, with no clear D. Germline V gives CDR1 SGHVS, CDR2 FQNEAQ. The CDR3 has 14 amino acids. V gave up 10 bases and J gave up 0 bases, with 12 bases separating them. The CDR3 sequence is CATRSAATNEKLFF. The CDR3 region has the DNA TGTGCCACCCGTTCGGCTGCAACTAATGAAAAACTGTTTTTT.

The chain joins TRBV7-9 to TRBJ2-7, with D possibly TRBD2 on 7 matching bases. The CDR3 covers 15 residues. Trimming took 5 bases from V and 3 from J, leaving 17 bases between them. CDR1 is SEHNR and CDR2 is FQNEAQ in the germline V gene (reference sequence). The CDR3 region is CASSPPGGGHYEQYF. In DNA form, the CDR3 reads TGTGCCAGCAGCCCGCCGGGGGGCGGTCACTACGAGCAGTACTTC.

This clone was seen only once. This same CDR3 is encoded by further DNA sequences in the sample. The V gene is TRBV5-1, the J gene TRBJ2-1; the D is unclear. The germline V gene encodes CDR1 SGHRS and CDR2 YFSETQ. With 1 base removed from V and 0 bases from J, the gap between germline ends came to 5 bases. This CDR3 has 14 residues. CDR3 DNA sequence: TGCGCCAGCAGCTTGTCGGACTCCTACAATGAGCAGTTCTTC. Protein: CASSLSDSYNEQFF.

The rearrangement uses TRBV9 and TRBJ2-1, with 10 bases matching TRBD2. Unmatched junction bases numbered 8, after V lost 3 bases and J lost 2 bases. Per the germline V gene, CDR1 is SGDLS and CDR2 is YYNGEE. The CDR3 loop spans 17 amino acids. CDR3 in amino acids: CASSEDGLAVTYNEQFF. The CDR3, as DNA: TGTGCCAGCAGCGAGGATGGACTAGCGGTAACCTACAATGAGCAGTTCTTC.